This T cell receptor beta chain was captured by sequencing in a study of cytomegalovirus exposure and HLA in healthy donors. Notes on the study in general: Among donors in an Asian-associated ancestry cluster, a later analysis reportedly found fewer N-insertions than the roughly 700-donor mean. With later analysis, a missense DCLRE1C variant became linked to TCR beta V- and J-gene trimming.

PCR involved 60 Vbeta and 13 Jbeta primers. Assay used: immunoSEQ multiplex PCR; TCRdb lists only in-frame clones, some missing. Altogether about 150,000 clones are present, about 88% being singletons, with the ten largest covering 2% to 2.5%. Concerning this clone: What it binds is unknown.

Though probably carrying unrecorded immune exposures, donors were nominally healthy at sampling. The source material was PBMCs. The receptor comes from a woman in her late teens or twenties in good health and CMV-seronegative.

This CDR3 is CAWSSGGGGETQYF. Written as DNA, the CDR3 is TGTGCCTGGAGTTCAGGGGGCGGAGGAGAGACCCAGTACTTC. This chain joins TRBV30 and TRBJ2-5; TRBD1 agrees at 8 bases. The CDR3 covers 14 residues. The germline gives CDR1 GTSNPN, CDR2 SVGIG (reference sequence). J was trimmed by 4 bases and V by 2 bases; bases with no gene match: 6.